The clone carrying this T cell receptor (beta chain) has a handful of counts. Its antigen remains unidentified. TCRdb reprocessed the 5' RACE reads via MiXCR and lists one record per CDR3 protein. The sample yields 68,000 or so distinct CDR3 sequences, approximately 6.1% seen once. These data are taken from a study of T cells after yellow fever vaccination. Study-level findings and limits: Though weaker, the secondary response peaked faster, on day 5 versus 15.

Germline V CDR1 and CDR2: SGHRS, YFSETQ. The CDR3 totals 14 residues. The ends were cut back, 3 bases at V and 1 base at J, with 11 bases in the middle. This material consisted of CD8+ T cells sorted from PBMCs, taken roughly 46 days after the first yellow fever vaccination. The clonotype originates from a man aged 18 to 35 who received the YFV17D yellow fever vaccine. This chain links TRBV5-1 with TRBJ2-7; D perhaps matches TRBD2 (6 bases). The CDR3, as DNA: TGCGCCAGCAGCTGGGGGGACGGATCCTACGAGCAGTACTTC. It codes for CASSWGDGSYEQYF.